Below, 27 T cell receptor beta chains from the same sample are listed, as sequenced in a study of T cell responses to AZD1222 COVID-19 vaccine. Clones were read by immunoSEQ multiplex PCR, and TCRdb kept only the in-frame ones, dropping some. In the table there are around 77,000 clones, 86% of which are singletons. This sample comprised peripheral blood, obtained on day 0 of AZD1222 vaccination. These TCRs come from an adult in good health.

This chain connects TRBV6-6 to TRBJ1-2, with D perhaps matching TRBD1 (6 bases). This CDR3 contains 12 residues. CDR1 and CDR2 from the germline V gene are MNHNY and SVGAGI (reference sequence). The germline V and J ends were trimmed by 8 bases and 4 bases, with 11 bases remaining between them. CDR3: CASGGAGYGYTF. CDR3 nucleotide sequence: TGTGCCAGCGGGGGGGCCGGCTATGGCTACACCTTC.

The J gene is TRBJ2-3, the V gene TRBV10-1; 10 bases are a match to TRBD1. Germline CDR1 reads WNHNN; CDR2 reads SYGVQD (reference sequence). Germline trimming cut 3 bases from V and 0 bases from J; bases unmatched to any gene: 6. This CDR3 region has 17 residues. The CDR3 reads CASSDPGQGPSTDTQYF. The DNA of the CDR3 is TGCGCCAGCAGTGACCCGGGACAGGGGCCTAGCACAGATACGCAGTATTTT.

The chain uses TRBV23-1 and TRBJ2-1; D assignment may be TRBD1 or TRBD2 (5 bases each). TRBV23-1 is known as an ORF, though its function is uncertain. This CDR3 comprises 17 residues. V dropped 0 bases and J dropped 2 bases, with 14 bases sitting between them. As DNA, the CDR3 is TGCGCCAGCAGTCAATCCGATTGGGACGGGACCTACAATGAGCAGTTCTTC. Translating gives CASSQSDWDGTYNEQFF.

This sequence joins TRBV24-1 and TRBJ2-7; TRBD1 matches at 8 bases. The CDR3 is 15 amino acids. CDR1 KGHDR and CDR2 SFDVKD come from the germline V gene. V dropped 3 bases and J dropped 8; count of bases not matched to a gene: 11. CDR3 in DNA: TGTGCCACCAGTGATCACGGGGACAGGCGCGCAAAGCAGTACTTC. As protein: CATSDHGDRRAKQYF.

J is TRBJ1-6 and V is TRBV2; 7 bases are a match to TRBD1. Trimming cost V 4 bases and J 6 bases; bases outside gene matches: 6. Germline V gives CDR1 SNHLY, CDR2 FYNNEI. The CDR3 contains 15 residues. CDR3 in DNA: TGTGCCAGCAGTGCCGACAGGGAGCCTAATTCACCCCTCCACTTT. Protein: CASSADREPNSPLHF.

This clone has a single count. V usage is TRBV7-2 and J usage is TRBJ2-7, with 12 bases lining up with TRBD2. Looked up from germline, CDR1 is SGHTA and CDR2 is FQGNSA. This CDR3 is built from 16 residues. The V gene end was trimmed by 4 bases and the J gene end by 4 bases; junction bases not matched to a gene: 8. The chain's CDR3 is CASSSRLAGALYEQYF. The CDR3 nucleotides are TGTGCCAGCAGCTCTCGACTAGCGGGAGCCCTTTACGAGCAGTACTTC. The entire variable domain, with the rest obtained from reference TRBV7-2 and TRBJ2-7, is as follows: GAGVSQSPSNKVTEKGKDVELRCDPISGHTALYWYRQSLGQGLEFLIYFQGNSAPDKSGLPSDRFSAERTGGSVSTLTIQRTQQEDSAVYLCASSSRLAGALYEQYFGPGTRLTVT.

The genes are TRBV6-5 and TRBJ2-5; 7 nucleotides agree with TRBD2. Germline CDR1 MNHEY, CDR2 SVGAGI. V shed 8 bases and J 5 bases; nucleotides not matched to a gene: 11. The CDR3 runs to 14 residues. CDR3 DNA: TGTGCCAGCGAATGGGAGGGTGGTTTGGAGACCCAGTACTTC. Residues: CASEWEGGLETQYF.

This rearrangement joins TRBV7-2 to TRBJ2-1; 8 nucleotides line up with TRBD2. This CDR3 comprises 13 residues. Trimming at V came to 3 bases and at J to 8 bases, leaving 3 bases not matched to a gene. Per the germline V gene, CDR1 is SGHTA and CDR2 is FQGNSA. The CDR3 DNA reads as TGTGCCAGCAGCTTGGGTAGCGGGGATGAGCAGTTCTTC. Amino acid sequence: CASSLGSGDEQFF.

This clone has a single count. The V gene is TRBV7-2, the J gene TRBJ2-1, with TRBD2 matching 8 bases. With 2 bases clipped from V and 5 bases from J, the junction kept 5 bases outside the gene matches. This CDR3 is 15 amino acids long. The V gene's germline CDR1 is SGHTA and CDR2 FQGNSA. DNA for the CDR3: TGTGCCAGCAGCTTATCTAGCGGGCTAAACAATGAGCAGTTCTTC. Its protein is CASSLSSGLNNEQFF.

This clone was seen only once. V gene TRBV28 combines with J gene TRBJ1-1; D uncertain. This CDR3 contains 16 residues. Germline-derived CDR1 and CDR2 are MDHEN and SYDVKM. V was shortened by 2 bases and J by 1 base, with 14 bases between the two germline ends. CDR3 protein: CASSLLAAYSNTEAFF. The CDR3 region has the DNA TGTGCCAGCAGTTTACTGGCAGCCTATTCGAACACTGAAGCTTTCTTT.

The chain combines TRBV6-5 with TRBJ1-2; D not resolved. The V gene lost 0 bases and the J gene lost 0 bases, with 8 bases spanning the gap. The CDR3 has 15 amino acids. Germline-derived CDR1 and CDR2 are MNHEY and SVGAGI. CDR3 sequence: CASSYSIQTNYGYTF. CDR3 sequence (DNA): TGTGCCAGCAGTTACTCGATACAGACTAACTATGGCTACACCTTC.

The CDR3 reads CASSYGGTEDNEQFF. The DNA for the CDR3 is TGTGCCAGTAGCTATGGTGGGACAGAAGACAATGAGCAGTTCTTC. The chain joins TRBV19 to TRBJ2-1; 7 positions agree with TRBD1. CDR3 length: 15 residues. Losses at the gene ends were 6 bases for V and 5 bases for J; bases not matched to a gene: 10. CDR1 LNHDA and CDR2 SQIVND come from the germline V gene (reference sequence).

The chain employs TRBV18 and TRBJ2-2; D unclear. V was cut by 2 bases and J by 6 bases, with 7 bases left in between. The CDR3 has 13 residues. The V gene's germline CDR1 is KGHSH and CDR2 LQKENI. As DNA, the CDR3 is TGTGCCAGCTCACCAAAGTTCGCCGGGGAGCTGTTTTTT. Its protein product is CASSPKFAGELFF.

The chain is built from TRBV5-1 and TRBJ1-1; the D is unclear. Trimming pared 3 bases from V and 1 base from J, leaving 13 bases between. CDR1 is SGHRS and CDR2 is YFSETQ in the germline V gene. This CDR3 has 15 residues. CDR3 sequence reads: CASSWTRPSNTEAFF. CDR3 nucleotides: TGCGCCAGCAGCTGGACCCGGCCATCGAACACTGAAGCTTTCTTT.

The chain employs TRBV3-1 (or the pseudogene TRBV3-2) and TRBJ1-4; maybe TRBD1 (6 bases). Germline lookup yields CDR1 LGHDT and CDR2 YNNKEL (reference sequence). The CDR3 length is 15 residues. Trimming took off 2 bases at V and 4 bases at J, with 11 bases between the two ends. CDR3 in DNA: TGTGCCAGCAGCCAAAACAGGGAGGGTAATGAAAAACTGTTTTTT. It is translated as CASSQNREGNEKLFF.

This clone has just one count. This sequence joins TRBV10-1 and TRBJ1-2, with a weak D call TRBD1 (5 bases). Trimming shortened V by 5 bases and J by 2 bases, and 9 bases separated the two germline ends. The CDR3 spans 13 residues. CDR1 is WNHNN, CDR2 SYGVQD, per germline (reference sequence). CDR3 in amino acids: CASSRDLNYGYTF. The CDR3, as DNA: TGCGCCAGCAGTCGGGACTTGAACTATGGCTACACCTTC.

The DNA of the CDR3 is TGTGCCAGCAGCCAAGCAGGGGTCAAAAACATTCAGTACTTC. It codes for CASSQAGVKNIQYF. The chain carries TRBV3-1 (or the pseudogene TRBV3-2) and TRBJ2-4; D might be TRBD1 (6 bases). The length of the CDR3 is 14 residues. The V and J ends lost 1 base and 3 bases respectively, with 7 bases between them. Germline CDR1 and CDR2: LGHDT and YNNKEL (reference sequence).

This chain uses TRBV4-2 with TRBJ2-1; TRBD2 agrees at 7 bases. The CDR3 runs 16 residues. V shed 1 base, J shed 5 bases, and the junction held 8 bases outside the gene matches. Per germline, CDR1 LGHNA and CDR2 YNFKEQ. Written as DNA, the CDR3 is TGTGCCAGCAGCCAAGGGTCCAGCGGGACTCACAATGAGCAGTTCTTC. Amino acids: CASSQGSSGTHNEQFF.

The CDR3 reads CASSYRGLGNQPQHF. The CDR3 DNA reads TGTGCCAGTAGTTACAGGGGGCTGGGCAATCAGCCCCAGCATTTT. The chain is built from TRBV19 and TRBJ1-5; 9 bases map to TRBD1. The CDR3 sequence is 15 residues long. V shed 5 bases, J shed 2 bases, and the junction held 4 bases outside the gene matches. Germline V gives CDR1 LNHDA, CDR2 SQIVND (reference sequence).

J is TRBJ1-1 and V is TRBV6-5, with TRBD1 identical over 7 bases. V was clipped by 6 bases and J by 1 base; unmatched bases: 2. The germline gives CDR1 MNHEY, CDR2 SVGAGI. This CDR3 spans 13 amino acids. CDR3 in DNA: TGTGCCAGCAGCGACAGGGAGAACACTGAAGCTTTCTTT. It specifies CASSDRENTEAFF.

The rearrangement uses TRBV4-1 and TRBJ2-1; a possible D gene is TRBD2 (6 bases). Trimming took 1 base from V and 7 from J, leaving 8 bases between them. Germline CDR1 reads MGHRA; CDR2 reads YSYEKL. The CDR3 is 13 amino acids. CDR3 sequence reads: CASSQVGGNEQFF. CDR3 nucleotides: TGCGCCAGCAGCCAAGTGGGGGGAAATGAGCAGTTCTTC.

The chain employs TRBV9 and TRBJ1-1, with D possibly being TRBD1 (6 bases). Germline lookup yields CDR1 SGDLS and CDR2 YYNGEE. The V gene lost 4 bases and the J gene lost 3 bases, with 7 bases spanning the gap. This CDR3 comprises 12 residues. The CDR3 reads CASSPGDTEAFF. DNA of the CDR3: TGTGCCAGCAGCCCAGGGGACACTGAAGCTTTCTTT.

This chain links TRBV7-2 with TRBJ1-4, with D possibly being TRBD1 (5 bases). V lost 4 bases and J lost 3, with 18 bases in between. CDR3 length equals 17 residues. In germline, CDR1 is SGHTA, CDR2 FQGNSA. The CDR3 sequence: CASSWAGGKRANEKLFF. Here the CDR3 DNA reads TGTGCCAGCAGCTGGGCCGGGGGAAAGCGGGCTAATGAAAAACTGTTTTTT.

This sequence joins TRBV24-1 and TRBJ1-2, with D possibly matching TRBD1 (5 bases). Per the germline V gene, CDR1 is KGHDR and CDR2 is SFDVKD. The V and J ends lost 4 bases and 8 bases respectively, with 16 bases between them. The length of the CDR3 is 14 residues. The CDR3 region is CATSEPDIRKGYTF. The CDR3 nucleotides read TGTGCCACCAGTGAACCGGACATCCGGAAAGGCTACACCTTC.

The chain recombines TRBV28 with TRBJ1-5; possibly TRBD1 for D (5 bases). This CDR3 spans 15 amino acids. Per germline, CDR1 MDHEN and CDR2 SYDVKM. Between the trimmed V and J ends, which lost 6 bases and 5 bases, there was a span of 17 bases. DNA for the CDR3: TGTGCCAGCAGCATCCAAGAAGGGACTTATCAGCCCCAGCATTTT. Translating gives CASSIQEGTYQPQHF.

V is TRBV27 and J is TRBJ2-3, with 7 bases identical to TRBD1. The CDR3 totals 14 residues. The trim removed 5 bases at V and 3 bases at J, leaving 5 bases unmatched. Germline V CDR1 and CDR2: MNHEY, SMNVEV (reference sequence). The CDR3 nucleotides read TGTGCCAGCAGTCAAGACAGGGCAACAGATACGCAGTATTTT. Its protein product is CASSQDRATDTQYF.

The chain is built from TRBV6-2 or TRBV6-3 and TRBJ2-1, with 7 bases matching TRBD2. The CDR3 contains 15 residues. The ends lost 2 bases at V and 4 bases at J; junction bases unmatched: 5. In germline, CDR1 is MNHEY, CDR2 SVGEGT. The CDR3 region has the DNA TGTGCCAGCAGTTACGCCCAAGCGGGATACAATGAGCAGTTCTTC. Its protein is CASSYAQAGYNEQFF.